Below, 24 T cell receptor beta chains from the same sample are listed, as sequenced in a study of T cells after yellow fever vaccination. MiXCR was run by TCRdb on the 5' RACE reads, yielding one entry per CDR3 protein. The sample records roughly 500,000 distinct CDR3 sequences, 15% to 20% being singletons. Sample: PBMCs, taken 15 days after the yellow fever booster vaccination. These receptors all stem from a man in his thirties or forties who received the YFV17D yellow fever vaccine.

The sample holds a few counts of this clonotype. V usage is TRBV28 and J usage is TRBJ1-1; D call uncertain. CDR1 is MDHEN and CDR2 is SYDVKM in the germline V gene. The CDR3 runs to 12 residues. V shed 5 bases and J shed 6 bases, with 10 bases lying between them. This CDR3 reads CASSLYIAEAFF. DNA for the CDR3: TGTGCCAGCAGTCTCTATATTGCTGAAGCTTTCTTT. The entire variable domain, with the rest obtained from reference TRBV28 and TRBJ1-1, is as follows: DVKVTQSSRYLVKRTGEKVFLECVQDMDHENMFWYRQDPGLGLRLIYFSYDVKMKEKGDIPEGYSVSREKKERFSLILESASTNQTSMYLCASSLYIAEAFFGQGTRLTVV.

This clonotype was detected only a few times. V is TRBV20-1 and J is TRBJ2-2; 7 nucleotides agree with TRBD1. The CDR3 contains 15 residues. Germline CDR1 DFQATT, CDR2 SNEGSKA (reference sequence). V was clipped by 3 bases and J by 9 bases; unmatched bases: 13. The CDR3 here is CSASPSQGPHRELFF. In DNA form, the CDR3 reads TGCAGTGCTAGCCCATCACAGGGGCCACACAGGGAGCTGTTTTTT.

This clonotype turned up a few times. The CDR3 region has the DNA TGTGCCAGCTCAACCGACAGGGGAGCGAACGAGCAGTACTTC. Its translation is CASSTDRGANEQYF. The chain is built from TRBV18 and TRBJ2-7; 8 nucleotides align to TRBD1. J lost 5 bases, V lost 5 bases, and 8 bases had no gene match. This CDR3 region has 14 residues. Germline loops: CDR1 KGHSH, CDR2 LQKENI. The whole variable domain, filled in from reference TRBV18 and TRBJ2-7, reads NAGVMQNPRHLVRRRGQEARLRCSPMKGHSHVYWYRQLPEEGLKFMVYLQKENIIDESGMPKERFSAEFPKEGPSILRIQQVVRGDSAAYFCASSTDRGANEQYFGPGTRLTVT.

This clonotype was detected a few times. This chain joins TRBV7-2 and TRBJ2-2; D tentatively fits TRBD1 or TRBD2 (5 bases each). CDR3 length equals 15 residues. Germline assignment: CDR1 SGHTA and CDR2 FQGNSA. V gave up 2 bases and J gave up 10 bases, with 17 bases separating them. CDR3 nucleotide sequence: TGTGCCAGCAGCTTATCGGGGAGAGGGGTCGCGGAGCTGTTTTTT. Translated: CASSLSGRGVAELFF.

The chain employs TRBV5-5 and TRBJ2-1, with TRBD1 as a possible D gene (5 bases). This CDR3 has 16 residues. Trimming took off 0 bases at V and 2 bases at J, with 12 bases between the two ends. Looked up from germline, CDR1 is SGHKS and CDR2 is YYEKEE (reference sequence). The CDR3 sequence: CASSLGGPGTYNEQFF. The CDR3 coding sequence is TGTGCCAGCAGCTTGGGGGGCCCAGGGACCTACAATGAGCAGTTCTTC.

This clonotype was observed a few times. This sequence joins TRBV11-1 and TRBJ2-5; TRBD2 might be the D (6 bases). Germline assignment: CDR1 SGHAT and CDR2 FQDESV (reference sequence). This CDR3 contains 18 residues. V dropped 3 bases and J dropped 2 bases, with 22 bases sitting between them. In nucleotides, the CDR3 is TGTGCCAGCAGCTTCGCTAACCTCTATAGCGGAACTCAAGAGACCCAGTACTTC. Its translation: CASSFANLYSGTQETQYF.

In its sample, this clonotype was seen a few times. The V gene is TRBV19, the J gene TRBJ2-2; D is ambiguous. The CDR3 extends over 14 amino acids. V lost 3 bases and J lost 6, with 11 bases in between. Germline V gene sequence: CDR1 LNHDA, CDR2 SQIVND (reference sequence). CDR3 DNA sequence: TGTGCCAGTAGTATCCGGGCCGGCGCCGGGGAGCTGTTTTTT. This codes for CASSIRAGAGELFF.

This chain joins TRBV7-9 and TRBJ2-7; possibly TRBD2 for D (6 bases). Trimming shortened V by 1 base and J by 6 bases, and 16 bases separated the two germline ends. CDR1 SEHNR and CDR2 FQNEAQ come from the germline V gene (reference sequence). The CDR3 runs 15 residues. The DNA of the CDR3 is TGTGCCAGCAGCTTAGAGGGTAGCGGACTGGTCGAGCAGTACTTC. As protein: CASSLEGSGLVEQYF.

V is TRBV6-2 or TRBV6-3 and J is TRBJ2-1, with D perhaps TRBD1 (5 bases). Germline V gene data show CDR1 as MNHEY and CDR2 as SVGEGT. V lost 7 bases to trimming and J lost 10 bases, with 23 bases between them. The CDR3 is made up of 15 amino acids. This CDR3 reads CASKGRNHRVEEQFF. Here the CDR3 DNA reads TGTGCCAGCAAGGGGCGAAACCACCGCGTGGAGGAGCAGTTCTTC.

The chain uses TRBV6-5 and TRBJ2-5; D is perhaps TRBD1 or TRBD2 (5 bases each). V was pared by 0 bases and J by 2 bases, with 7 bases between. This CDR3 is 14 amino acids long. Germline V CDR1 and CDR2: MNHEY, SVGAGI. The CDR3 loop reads CASSYSGEQETQYF. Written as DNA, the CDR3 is TGTGCCAGCAGTTACTCGGGGGAGCAAGAGACCCAGTACTTC.

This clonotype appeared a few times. This CDR3 is CASSFAVPGQGVSSPLHF. CDR3 sequence (DNA): TGTGCCAGCAGCTTTGCGGTCCCGGGACAGGGGGTATCATCACCCCTCCACTTT. This chain connects TRBV11-1 to TRBJ1-6, with 11 bases identical to TRBD1. The germline V gene has CDR1 SGHAT and CDR2 FQDESV (reference sequence). CDR3 length: 18 residues. Trimming at V came to 3 bases and at J to 10 bases, leaving 14 bases not matched to a gene.

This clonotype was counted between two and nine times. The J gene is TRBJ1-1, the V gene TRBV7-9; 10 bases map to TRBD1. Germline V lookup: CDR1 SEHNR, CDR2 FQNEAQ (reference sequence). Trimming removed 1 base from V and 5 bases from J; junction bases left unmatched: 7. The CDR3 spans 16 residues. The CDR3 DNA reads TGTGCCAGCAGCTTAGGGCCGGGGACAGGGGAAACTGAAGCTTTCTTT. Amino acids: CASSLGPGTGETEAFF.

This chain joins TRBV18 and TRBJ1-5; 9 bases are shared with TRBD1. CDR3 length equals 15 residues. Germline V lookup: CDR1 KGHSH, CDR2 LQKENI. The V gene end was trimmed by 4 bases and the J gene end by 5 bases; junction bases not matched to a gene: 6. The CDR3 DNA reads TGTGCCAGCTCACTGGGGACAGGGAAGGATCAGCCCCAGCATTTT. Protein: CASSLGTGKDQPQHF.

The CDR3, as DNA: TGTGCCAGCAGCTTATTGACTAGCCCTACGCAGTATTTT. This sequence encodes CASSLLTSPTQYF. The V and J genes are TRBV11-2 and TRBJ2-3, with 7 bases matching TRBD2. V lost 2 bases to trimming and J lost 8 bases; unmatched junction nucleotides: 4. This CDR3 has 13 residues. The germline gives CDR1 SGHAT, CDR2 FQNNGV. Drawing the rest from reference TRBV11-2 and TRBJ2-3, the complete variable domain is EAGVAQSPRYKIIEKRQSVAFWCNPISGHATLYWYQQILGQGPKLLIQFQNNGVVDDSQLPKDRFSAERLKGVDSTLKIQPAKLEDSAVYLCASSLLTSPTQYFGPGTRLTVL.

DNA of the CDR3: TGCAGTGCTAGGGGGCTAGCGGGAGGCAACACAGATACGCAGTATTTT. Protein: CSARGLAGGNTDTQYF. The chain joins TRBV20-1 to TRBJ2-3; 11 nucleotides align to TRBD2. Germline CDR1 DFQATT, CDR2 SNEGSKA (reference sequence). J gave up 2 bases and V 3 bases, and 7 bases lay outside the gene matches. CDR3 length equals 16 residues.

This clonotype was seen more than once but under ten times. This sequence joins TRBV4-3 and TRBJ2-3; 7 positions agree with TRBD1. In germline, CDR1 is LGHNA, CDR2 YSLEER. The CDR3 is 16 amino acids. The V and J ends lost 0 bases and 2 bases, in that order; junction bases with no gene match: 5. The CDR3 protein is CASSQETGDVTDTQYF. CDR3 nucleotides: TGCGCCAGCAGCCAAGAAACAGGGGACGTCACAGATACGCAGTATTTT.

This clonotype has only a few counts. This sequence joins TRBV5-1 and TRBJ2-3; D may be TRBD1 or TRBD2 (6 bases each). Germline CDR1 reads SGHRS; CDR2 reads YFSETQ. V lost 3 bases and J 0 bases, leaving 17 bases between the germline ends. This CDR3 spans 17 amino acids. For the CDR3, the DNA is TGCGCCAGCAGCTCGTTGGCGGGACACACTAGCACAGATACGCAGTATTTT. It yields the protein CASSSLAGHTSTDTQYF. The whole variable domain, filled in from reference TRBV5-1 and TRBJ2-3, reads KAGVTQTPRYLIKTRGQQVTLSCSPISGHRSVSWYQQTPGQGLQFLFEYFSETQRNKGNFPGRFSGRQFSNSRSEMNVSTLELGDSALYLCASSSLAGHTSTDTQYFGPGTRLTVL.

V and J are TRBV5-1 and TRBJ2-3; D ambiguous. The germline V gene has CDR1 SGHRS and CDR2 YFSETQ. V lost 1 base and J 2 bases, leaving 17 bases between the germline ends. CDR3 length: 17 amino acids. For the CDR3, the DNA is TGCGCCAGCAGCTTGCTTGCAGCGACCCCGATCACAGATACGCAGTATTTT. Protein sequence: CASSLLAATPITDTQYF.

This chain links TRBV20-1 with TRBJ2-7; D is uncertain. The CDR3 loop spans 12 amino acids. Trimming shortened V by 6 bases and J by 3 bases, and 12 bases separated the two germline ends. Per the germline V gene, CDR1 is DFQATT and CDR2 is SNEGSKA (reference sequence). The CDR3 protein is CSALGGLYEQYF. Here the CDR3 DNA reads TGCAGTGCCTTAGGCGGCCTCTACGAGCAGTACTTC.

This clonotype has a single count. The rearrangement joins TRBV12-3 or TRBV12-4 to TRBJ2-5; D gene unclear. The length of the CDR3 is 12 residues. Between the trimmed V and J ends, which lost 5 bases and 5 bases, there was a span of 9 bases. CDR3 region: CASSNHYETQYF. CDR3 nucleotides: TGTGCCAGCAGTAACCATTACGAGACCCAGTACTTC.

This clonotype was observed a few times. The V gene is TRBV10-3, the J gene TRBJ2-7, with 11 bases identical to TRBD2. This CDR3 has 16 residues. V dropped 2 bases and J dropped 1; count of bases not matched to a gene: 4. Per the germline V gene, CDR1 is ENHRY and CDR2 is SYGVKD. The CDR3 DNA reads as TGTGCCATCAGTGAGAAGCTAGCGGGAGGATCCTACGAGCAGTACTTC. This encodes CAISEKLAGGSYEQYF.

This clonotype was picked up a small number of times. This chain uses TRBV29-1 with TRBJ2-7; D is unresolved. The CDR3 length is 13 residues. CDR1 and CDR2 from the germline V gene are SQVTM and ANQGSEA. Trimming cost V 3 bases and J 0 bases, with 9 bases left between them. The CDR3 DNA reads TGCAGCGTTGACTCAGAAAACTCCTACGAGCAGTACTTC. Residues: CSVDSENSYEQYF.

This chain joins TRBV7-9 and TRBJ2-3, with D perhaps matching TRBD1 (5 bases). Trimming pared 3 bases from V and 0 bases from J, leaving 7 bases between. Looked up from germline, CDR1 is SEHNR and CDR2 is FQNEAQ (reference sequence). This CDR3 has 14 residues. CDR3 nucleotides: TGTGCCAGCAGCTTCGACAGTAGCACAGATACGCAGTATTTT. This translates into CASSFDSSTDTQYF.

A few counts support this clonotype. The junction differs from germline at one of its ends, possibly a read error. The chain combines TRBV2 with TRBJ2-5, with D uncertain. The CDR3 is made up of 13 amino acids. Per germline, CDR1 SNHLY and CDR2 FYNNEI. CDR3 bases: TGTGCCAGCAGCGAAGGAAGAGTGGAGACCCAGTACTTC. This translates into CASSEGRVETQYF. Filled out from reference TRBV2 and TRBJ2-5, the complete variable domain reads EPEVTQTPSHQVTQMGQEVILRCVPISNHLYFYWYRQILGQKVEFLVSFYNNEISEKSEIFDDQFSVERPDGSNFTLKIRSTKLEDSAMYFCASSEGRVETQYFGPGTRLLVL.